The T cell receptor (beta chain) under discussion was sequenced for a study of identifying expanded T cells in peripheral blood. Deletions cut 6 bases from V and 4 bases from J, with 16 bases between. Germline assignment: CDR1 SGHAT and CDR2 FQNNGV. There are 15 residues in the CDR3. Data came from immunoSEQ multiplex PCR; TCRdb stores just in-frame clones and leaves some out. The top ten hold 13% to 15% of the sample, which has 97,000 or so clones, about 91% seen once. The V and J genes are TRBV11-2 and TRBJ2-4; tentative D call: TRBD1 (6 bases). The sequenced sample consisted of blood. The clonotype comes from a person between 18 and 70 years old in good health. CDR3 in amino acids: CASRRPGTPKNIQYF. The CDR3, as DNA: TGTGCCAGCAGACGCCCCGGGACACCAAAAAACATTCAGTACTTC.